Each of the 18 T cell receptor beta chains below was sequenced from the same sample in a study of response to subunit inactivated influenza vaccine. TCRdb fed the RT-PCR reads into MiXCR, producing one record per CDR3 protein. The sample contains roughly 160,000 distinct CDR3 sequences, 11% of which appear only once. Sequencing was performed on non-naive T cells sorted from PBMCs, taken 35 to 45 days after vaccination. The receptors were gathered from a man aged 45 to 65 who received an inactivated influenza vaccine.

This clonotype was observed at least ten times. The V and J genes are TRBV27 and TRBJ2-3; TRBD2 matches 12 bases. The CDR3 length is 16 residues. Germline assignment: CDR1 MNHEY and CDR2 SMNVEV (reference sequence). After removal of 6 bases from V and 3 bases from J, the junction contained 7 bases not matched to a gene. The CDR3 sequence is CASRKTSGRRTDTQYF. DNA of the CDR3: TGTGCCAGCAGGAAGACTAGCGGGAGACGTACAGATACGCAGTATTTT.

This clonotype has more than one count but fewer than ten. The chain carries TRBV5-4 and TRBJ2-3, with D perhaps given as TRBD1 or TRBD2 (5 bases each). Trimming removed 4 bases at V and 3 bases at J, with 21 bases between. The CDR3 runs to 17 residues. The V gene's germline CDR1 is SGHNT and CDR2 YYREEE (reference sequence). CDR3 residues: CASSAGAARGATDTQYF. In nucleotides, the CDR3 is TGTGCCAGCAGCGCCGGAGCGGCGAGGGGCGCAACAGATACGCAGTATTTT.

In this sample, this clonotype turned up many times. The rearrangement joins TRBV7-3 to TRBJ2-3; D unresolved. This CDR3 has 14 residues. CDR1 SGHTA and CDR2 FQGTGA come from the germline V gene. V lost 3 bases to trimming and J lost 2 bases, with 9 bases between them. The CDR3 DNA is TGTGCCAGCAGCTTTGCTGGTACCACAGATACGCAGTATTTT. Protein product: CASSFAGTTDTQYF.

The CDR3 DNA reads TGTGCCAGCCATTTTTCAGGGGACACTGAAGCTTTCTTT. Translation gives CASHFSGDTEAFF. J is TRBJ1-1 and V is TRBV6-2 or TRBV6-3; D perhaps matches TRBD1 (6 bases). Germline CDR1 MNHEY, CDR2 SVGEGT. V was cut by 8 bases and J by 3 bases, with 13 bases left in between. The CDR3 covers 13 residues.

This clonotype has a count of ten or more. The chain has TRBV6-5 and TRBJ2-1; D call uncertain. Trimming stripped 2 bases from V and 5 bases from J, with 4 bases between. The V gene's germline CDR1 is MNHEY and CDR2 SVGAGI. The CDR3 length is 12 residues. The CDR3 nucleotides read TGTGCCAGCAGTTACATCCACAATGAGCAGTTCTTC. Its protein is CASSYIHNEQFF.

This clonotype was seen at least ten times. The rearrangement joins TRBV6-2 or TRBV6-3 to TRBJ1-1; D is ambiguous. The V end lost 5 bases, the J end lost 0 bases, and 10 bases lay between the germline ends. Germline V gives CDR1 MNHEY, CDR2 SVGEGT. The CDR3 covers 14 residues. The CDR3 DNA reads TGTGCCAGCAGTAAAACAGAGATGAACACTGAAGCTTTCTTT. Protein sequence: CASSKTEMNTEAFF.

This clonotype was detected ten times or more. The chain joins TRBV5-5 to TRBJ1-4; D is unresolved. Germline V gene lookup returns CDR1 SGHKS and CDR2 YYEKEE (reference sequence). This CDR3 region has 15 residues. The V end lost 4 bases, the J end lost 3 bases, and 13 bases lay between the germline ends. The CDR3 DNA reads as TGTGCCAGCAGCCCCCAGGTGGCCTCTAATGAAAAACTGTTTTTT. It is translated as CASSPQVASNEKLFF.

This clonotype is medium-sized in the sample. The chain couples TRBV24-1 to TRBJ2-1, with D possibly matching TRBD1 (7 bases). The CDR3 is 16 amino acids. Germline CDR1 KGHDR, CDR2 SFDVKD. With 2 bases removed from V and 4 bases from J, the gap between germline ends came to 14 bases. The CDR3 DNA sequence: TGTGCCACCAGTGATTCTCAGGGGGGAAGATACAATGAGCAGTTCTTC. Protein product: CATSDSQGGRYNEQFF.

The sample holds a few counts of this clonotype. This chain connects TRBV10-3 to TRBJ2-2; TRBD1 aligns across 8 bases. Germline lookup yields CDR1 ENHRY and CDR2 SYGVKD. V was clipped by 5 bases and J by 1 base; unmatched bases: 6. The CDR3 consists of 16 residues. The CDR3 bases are TGTGCCATCAGTTCAAGGACAGGGCAGAACACCGGGGAGCTGTTTTTT. This encodes CAISSRTGQNTGELFF.

This clonotype was observed a handful of times. The chain carries TRBV18 and TRBJ2-5; D gene unclear. There are 13 residues in the CDR3. Germline V gene lookup returns CDR1 KGHSH and CDR2 LQKENI. V lost 2 bases to trimming and J lost 5 bases, with 9 bases between them. CDR3 DNA: TGTGCCAGCTCACCAACAGCCGGGGAGACCCAGTACTTC. Translated, it gives CASSPTAGETQYF.

This clonotype came up a few times. This chain links TRBV7-9 with TRBJ2-5; 10 bases are shared with TRBD1. V was clipped by 3 bases and J by 4 bases; unmatched bases: 5. CDR1 and CDR2 (germline): SEHNR, FQNEAQ (reference sequence). CDR3 length: 15 amino acids. The CDR3 sequence is CASSFGQGGGETQYF. CDR3 bases: TGTGCCAGCAGCTTCGGACAGGGGGGCGGAGAGACCCAGTACTTC.

This clonotype was counted ten times or more. V and J are TRBV5-1 and TRBJ2-7; the match to TRBD2 covers 7 bases. Germline CDR1 reads SGHRS; CDR2 reads YFSETQ. The CDR3 length is 13 residues. J gave up 5 bases and V 1 base, and 3 bases lay outside the gene matches. CDR3 protein: CASSLTSVNEQYF. Here the CDR3 DNA reads TGCGCCAGCAGCTTGACTAGCGTCAACGAGCAGTACTTC.

This clonotype was picked up a small number of times. V usage is TRBV12-3 or TRBV12-4 and J usage is TRBJ2-1; 14 bases line up with TRBD2. This CDR3 is 15 amino acids long. After removal of 5 bases from V and 8 bases from J, the junction contained 5 bases not matched to a gene. CDR3 in DNA: TGTGCCAGCAGTCTGGGACTAGCGGGAGCCCATGAGCAGTTCTTC. Translating it yields CASSLGLAGAHEQFF.

This clonotype was detected many times. The V and J genes are TRBV7-9 and TRBJ1-1; 9 nucleotides line up with TRBD1. The CDR3 contains 14 residues. The J segment lost 3 bases and the V segment lost 5 bases, leaving 4 bases of the junction unmatched. CDR1 is SEHNR, CDR2 FQNEAQ, per germline (reference sequence). CDR3 sequence reads: CASSRQGVDTEAFF. As DNA, the CDR3 is TGTGCCAGCAGCCGACAGGGGGTAGACACTGAAGCTTTCTTT.

This clonotype was counted at least ten times. This sequence joins TRBV4-2 and TRBJ2-2, with TRBD2 identical over 15 bases. V shed 0 bases and J 1 base; nucleotides not matched to a gene: 9. CDR3 length: 21 amino acids. Germline V lookup: CDR1 LGHNA, CDR2 YNFKEQ. CDR3 bases: TGTGCCAGCAGCCAAGAACCCCGGACTAGCGGGGGGGCTTGGAACACCGGGGAGCTGTTTTTT. Its protein is CASSQEPRTSGGAWNTGELFF.

CDR3 protein: CSARRTQNTEAFF. CDR3 nucleotides: TGCAGTGCTAGACGGACACAGAACACTGAAGCTTTCTTT. The V call is TRBV20-1, the J call TRBJ1-1; D might be TRBD1 (5 bases). Germline V gene data show CDR1 as DFQATT and CDR2 as SNEGSKA (reference sequence). Trimming stripped 2 bases from V and 1 base from J, with 8 bases between. The CDR3 has 13 residues.

This clonotype was observed at least ten times. Here the CDR3 reads CASSRKIQGGSPLHF. The CDR3 DNA is TGCGCCAGCAGCCGCAAAATCCAAGGGGGATCACCCCTCCACTTT. The chain joins TRBV5-1 to TRBJ1-6; D perhaps matches TRBD1 (6 bases). This CDR3 spans 15 amino acids. Germline CDR1 is SGHRS and CDR2 is YFSETQ. Trimming removed 4 bases from V and 10 bases from J, with 18 bases in between. Full variable domain (missing parts from reference TRBV5-1 and TRBJ1-6): KAGVTQTPRYLIKTRGQQVTLSCSPISGHRSVSWYQQTPGQGLQFLFEYFSETQRNKGNFPGRFSGRQFSNSRSEMNVSTLELGDSALYLCASSRKIQGGSPLHFGNGTRLTVT.

This clonotype was detected ten times or more. V is TRBV25-1 and J is TRBJ2-1; the D gene could be TRBD1 or TRBD2 (6 bases each). Trimming took 1 base from V and 3 from J, leaving 10 bases between them. This CDR3 is built from 15 residues. Germline assignment: CDR1 MGHDK and CDR2 SYGVNS. CDR3 protein: CASSESGGGYNEQFF. The CDR3 DNA reads TGTGCCAGCAGTGAATCCGGAGGGGGCTACAATGAGCAGTTCTTC.